This TCR beta chain was captured in a study of neoadjuvant nivolumab and ipilimumab in lung cancer. CDR1 and CDR2 from the germline V gene are KGHSH and LQKENI. The ends were cut back, 5 bases at V and 2 bases at J, with 21 bases in the middle. The CDR3 has 17 residues. Study-wide findings and caveats: TCR richness and clonality were higher in tumors than adjacent uninvolved lung. Only a small number of samples underwent TCR sequencing. From pretherapy to surgery, tumor richness and clonality rose with dual therapy.

Profiled with immunoSEQ multiplex PCR; TCRdb holds only in-frame clones, not every one. The sample has approximately 20,000 clones, over 80% seen once. As for this clone: Its antigen is not known.

The starting material was peripheral blood, obtained before neoadjuvant nivolumab, alone or with ipilimumab. This clonotype originated in an adult with non-small cell lung cancer. This sequence joins TRBV18 and TRBJ1-2, with D possibly TRBD1 on 5 matching bases. DNA for the CDR3: TGTGCCAGCTCAAAGCCCCAGGGTGTTTTTCCGAACTATGGCTACACCTTC. It encodes CASSKPQGVFPNYGYTF.